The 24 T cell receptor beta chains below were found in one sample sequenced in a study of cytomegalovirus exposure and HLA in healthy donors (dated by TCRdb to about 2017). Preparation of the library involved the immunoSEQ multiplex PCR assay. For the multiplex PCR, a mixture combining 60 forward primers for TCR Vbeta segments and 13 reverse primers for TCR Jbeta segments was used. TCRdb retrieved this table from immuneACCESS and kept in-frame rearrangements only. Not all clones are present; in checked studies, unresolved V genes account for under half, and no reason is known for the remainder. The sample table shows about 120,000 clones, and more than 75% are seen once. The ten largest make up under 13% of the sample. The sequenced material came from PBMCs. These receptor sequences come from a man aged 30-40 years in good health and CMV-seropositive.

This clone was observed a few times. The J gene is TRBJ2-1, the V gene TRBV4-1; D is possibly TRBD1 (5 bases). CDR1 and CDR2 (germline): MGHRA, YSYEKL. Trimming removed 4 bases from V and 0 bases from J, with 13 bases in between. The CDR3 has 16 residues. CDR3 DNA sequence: TGCGCCAGCAGCCTACAGGTGATTGTCTCCTACAATGAGCAGTTCTTC. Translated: CASSLQVIVSYNEQFF.

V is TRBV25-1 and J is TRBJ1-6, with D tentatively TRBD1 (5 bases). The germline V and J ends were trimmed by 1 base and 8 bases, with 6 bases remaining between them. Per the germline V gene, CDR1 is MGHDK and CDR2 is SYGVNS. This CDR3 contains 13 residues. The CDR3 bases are TGTGCCAGCAGTGAATGGGGGGATTCACCCCTCCACTTT. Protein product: CASSEWGDSPLHF.

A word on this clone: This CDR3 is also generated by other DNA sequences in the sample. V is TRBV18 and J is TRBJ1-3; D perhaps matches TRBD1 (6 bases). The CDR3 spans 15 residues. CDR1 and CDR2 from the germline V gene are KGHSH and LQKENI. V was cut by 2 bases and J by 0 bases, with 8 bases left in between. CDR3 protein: CASSPRDTSGNTIYF. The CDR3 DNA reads TGTGCCAGCTCACCAAGGGACACCTCTGGAAACACCATATATTTT.

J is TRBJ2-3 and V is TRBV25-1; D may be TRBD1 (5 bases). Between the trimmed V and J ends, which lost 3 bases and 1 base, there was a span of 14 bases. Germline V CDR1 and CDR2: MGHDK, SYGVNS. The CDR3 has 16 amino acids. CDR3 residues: CASSDTRGVRTDTQYF. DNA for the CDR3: TGTGCCAGCAGTGATACAAGGGGTGTCCGCACAGATACGCAGTATTTT.

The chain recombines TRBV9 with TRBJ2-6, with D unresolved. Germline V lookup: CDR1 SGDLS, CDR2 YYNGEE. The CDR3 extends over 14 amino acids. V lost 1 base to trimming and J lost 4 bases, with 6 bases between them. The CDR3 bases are TGTGCCAGCAGCGTAACTTCCGGGGCCAACGTCCTGACTTTC. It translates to CASSVTSGANVLTF.

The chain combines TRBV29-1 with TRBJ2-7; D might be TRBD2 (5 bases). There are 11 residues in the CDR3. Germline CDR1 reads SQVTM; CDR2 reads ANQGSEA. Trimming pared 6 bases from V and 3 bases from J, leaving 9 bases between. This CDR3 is CSVWTGYEQYF. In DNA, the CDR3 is TGCAGCGTCTGGACTGGCTACGAGCAGTACTTC.

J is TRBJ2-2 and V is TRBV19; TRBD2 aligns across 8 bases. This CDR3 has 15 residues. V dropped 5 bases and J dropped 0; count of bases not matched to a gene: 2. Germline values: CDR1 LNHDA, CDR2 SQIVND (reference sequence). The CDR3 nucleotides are TGTGCCAGTAGTCGGGGGGGGCCGAACACCGGGGAGCTGTTTTTT. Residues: CASSRGGPNTGELFF. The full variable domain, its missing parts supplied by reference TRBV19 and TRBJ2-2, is DGGITQSPKYLFRKEGQNVTLSCEQNLNHDAMYWYRQDPGQGLRLIYYSQIVNDFQKGDIAEGYSVSREKKESFPLTVTSAQKNPTAFYLCASSRGGPNTGELFFGEGSRLTVL.

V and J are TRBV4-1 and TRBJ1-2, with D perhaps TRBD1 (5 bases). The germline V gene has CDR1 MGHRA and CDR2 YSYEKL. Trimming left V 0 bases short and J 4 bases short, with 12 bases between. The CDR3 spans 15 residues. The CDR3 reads CASSQDNQGIYGYTF. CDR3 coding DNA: TGCGCCAGCAGCCAAGATAATCAGGGAATCTATGGCTACACCTTC.

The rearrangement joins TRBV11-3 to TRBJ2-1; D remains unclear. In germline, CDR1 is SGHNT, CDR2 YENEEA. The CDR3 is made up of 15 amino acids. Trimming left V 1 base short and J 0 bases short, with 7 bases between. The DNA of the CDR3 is TGTGCCAGCAGCTTAGCAGCGTCCTCCTACAATGAGCAGTTCTTC. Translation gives CASSLAASSYNEQFF.

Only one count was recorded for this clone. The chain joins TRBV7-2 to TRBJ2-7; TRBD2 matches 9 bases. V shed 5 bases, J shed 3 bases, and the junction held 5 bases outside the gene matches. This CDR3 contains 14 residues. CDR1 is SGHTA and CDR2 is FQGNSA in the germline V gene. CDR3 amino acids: CASSPAAGGYEQYF. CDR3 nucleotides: TGTGCCAGCAGCCCCGCAGCGGGAGGCTACGAGCAGTACTTC.

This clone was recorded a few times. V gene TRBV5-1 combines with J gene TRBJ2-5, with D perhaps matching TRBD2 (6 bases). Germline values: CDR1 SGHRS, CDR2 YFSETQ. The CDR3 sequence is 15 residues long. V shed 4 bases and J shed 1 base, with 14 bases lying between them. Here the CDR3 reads CASSPGTATQETQYF. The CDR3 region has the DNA TGCGCCAGCAGCCCCGGGACTGCCACCCAAGAGACCCAGTACTTC.

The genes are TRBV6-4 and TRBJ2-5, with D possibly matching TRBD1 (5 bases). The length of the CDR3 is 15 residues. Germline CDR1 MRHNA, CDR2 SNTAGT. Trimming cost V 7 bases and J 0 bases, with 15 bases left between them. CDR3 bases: TGTGCCAGCACCCACCCAAGGGGCTACCAAGAGACCCAGTACTTC. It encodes CASTHPRGYQETQYF.

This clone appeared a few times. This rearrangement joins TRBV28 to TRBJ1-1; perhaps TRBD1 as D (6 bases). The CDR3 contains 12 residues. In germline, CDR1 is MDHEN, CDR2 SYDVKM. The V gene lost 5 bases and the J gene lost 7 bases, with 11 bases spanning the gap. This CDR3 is CASSIQGHEAFF. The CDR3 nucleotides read TGTGCCAGCAGTATACAGGGACATGAAGCTTTCTTT. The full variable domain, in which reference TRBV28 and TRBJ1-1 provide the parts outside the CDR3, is DVKVTQSSRYLVKRTGEKVFLECVQDMDHENMFWYRQDPGLGLRLIYFSYDVKMKEKGDIPEGYSVSREKKERFSLILESASTNQTSMYLCASSIQGHEAFFGQGTRLTVV.

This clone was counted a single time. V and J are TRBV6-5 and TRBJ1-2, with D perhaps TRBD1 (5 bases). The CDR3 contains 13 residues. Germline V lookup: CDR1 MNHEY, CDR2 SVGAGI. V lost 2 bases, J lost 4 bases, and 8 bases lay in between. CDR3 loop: CASSYQGGYGYTF. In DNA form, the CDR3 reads TGTGCCAGCAGTTACCAGGGAGGCTATGGCTACACCTTC.

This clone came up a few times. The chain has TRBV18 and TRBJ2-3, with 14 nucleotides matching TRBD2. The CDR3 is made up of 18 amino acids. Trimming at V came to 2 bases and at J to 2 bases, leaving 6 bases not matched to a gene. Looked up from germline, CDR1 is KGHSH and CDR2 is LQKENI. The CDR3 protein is CASSPGRLAGGPTDTQYF. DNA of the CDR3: TGTGCCAGCTCACCAGGGAGACTAGCGGGAGGGCCCACAGATACGCAGTATTTT.

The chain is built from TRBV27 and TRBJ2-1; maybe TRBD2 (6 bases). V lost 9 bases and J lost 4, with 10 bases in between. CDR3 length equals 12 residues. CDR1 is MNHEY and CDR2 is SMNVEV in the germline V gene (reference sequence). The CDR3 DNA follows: TGTGCCAGTACCGCGGGATACAATGAGCAGTTCTTC. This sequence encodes CASTAGYNEQFF.

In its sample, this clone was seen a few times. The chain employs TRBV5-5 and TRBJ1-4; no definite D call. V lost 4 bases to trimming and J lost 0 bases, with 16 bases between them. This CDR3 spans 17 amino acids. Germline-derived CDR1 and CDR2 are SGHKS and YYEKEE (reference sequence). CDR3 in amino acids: CASSNLDTPATNEKLFF. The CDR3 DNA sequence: TGTGCCAGCAGCAATTTAGACACGCCAGCAACTAATGAAAAACTGTTTTTT. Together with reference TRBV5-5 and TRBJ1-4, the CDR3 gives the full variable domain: DAGVTQSPTHLIKTRGQQVTLRCSPISGHKSVSWYQQVLGQGPQFIFQYYEKEERGRGNFPDRFSARQFPNYSSELNVNALLLGDSALYLCASSNLDTPATNEKLFFGSGTQLSVL.

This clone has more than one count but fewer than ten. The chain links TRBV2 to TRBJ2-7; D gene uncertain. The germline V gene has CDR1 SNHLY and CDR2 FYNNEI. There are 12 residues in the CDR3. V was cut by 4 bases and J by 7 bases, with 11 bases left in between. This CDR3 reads CASSVEPREQYF. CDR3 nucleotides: TGTGCCAGCAGTGTCGAGCCCAGGGAGCAGTACTTC.

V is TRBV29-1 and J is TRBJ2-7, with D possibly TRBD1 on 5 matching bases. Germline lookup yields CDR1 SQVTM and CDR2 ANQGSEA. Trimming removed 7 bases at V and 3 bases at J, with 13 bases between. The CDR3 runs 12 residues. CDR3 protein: CSAGHRDYEQYF. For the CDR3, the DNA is TGCAGCGCCGGACACAGAGACTACGAGCAGTACTTC.

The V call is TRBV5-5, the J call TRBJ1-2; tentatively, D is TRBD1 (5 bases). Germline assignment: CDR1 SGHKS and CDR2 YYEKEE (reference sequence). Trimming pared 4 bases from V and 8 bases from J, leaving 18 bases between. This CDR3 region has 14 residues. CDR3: CASSNPRGAYGYTF. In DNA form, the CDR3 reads TGTGCCAGCAGCAACCCCCGCGGGGCCTACGGCTACACCTTC.

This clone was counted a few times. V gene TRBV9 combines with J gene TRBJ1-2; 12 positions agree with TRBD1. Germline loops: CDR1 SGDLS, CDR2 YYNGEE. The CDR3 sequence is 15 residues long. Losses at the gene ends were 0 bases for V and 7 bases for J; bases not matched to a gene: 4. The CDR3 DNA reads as TGTGCCAGCAGCGTAGTCCAGGGACAGGGGGCTGGCTACACCTTC. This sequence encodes CASSVVQGQGAGYTF.

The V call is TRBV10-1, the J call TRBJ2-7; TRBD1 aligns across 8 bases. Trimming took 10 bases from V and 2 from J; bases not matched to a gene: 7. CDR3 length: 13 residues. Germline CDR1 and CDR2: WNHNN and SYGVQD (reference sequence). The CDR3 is CATNPGQAYEQYF. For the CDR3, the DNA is TGCGCCACCAACCCGGGACAGGCCTACGAGCAGTACTTC.

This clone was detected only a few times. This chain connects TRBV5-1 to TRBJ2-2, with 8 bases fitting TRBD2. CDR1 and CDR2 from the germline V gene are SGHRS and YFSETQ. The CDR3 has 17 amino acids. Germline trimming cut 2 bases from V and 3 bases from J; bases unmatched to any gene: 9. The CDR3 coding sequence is TGCGCCAGCAGCTTCGCTAGCGGGCCGTCGTACACCGGGGAGCTGTTTTTT. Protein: CASSFASGPSYTGELFF.

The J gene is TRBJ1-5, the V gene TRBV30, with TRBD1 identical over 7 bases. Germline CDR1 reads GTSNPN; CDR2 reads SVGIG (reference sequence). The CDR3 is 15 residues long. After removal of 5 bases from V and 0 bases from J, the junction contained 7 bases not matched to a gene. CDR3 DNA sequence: TGTGCCTGGGCCGGGGACAGCCGTAGCAATCAGCCCCAGCATTTT. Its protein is CAWAGDSRSNQPQHF.